This entry is about one T cell receptor (beta chain). The antigen is not known. TCRdb independently ran MiXCR on the reads; one entry per CDR3 protein. The data hold a few hundred thousand distinct CDR3 sequences, with 20% to 25% observed a single time. This entry comes from a study of T cell repertoires in cytomegalovirus infection. Overall study: Used in the study were CMV epitopes, some recently identified and HLA-C-restricted, others well-studied and HLA-B-restricted. CMV infection together with matching HLA type was indicated by public TCR beta signatures.

The sample was cultured PBMCs, taken from culture after CMV antigen stimulation. This TCR came from a human donor in good health (CMV status not recorded). Some clones in this sample may be carry-over from other donors' samples.

DNA for the CDR3: TGTGCCAGCAGCTACTCTTTGGAAGCTTTCTTT. Protein sequence: CASSYSLEAFF. The chain links TRBV12-3 or TRBV12-4 to TRBJ1-1; D unresolved. Trimming stripped 6 bases from V and 8 bases from J, with 10 bases between. This CDR3 spans 11 amino acids.